One sample yielded the 26 T cell receptor beta chains listed below, sequenced in a study of blood T cells in healthy people across ages. Primed by a sample-barcoded 5' primer and a J-beta primer mix, a second PCR proceeded for roughly 7 to 12 cycles. MiXCR, applied by TCRdb to the 5' RACE reads, yields one record per CDR3 protein. This repertoire shows 540,000 or so distinct CDR3 sequences, 47% found once; its top ten account for 20% to 25%. Material: blood. These receptors were taken from a man older than 75 in good health.

The CDR3 DNA sequence: TGTGCCAGCAGTTACTCCAACAGCGAAGGACAAAAACTGTTTTTT. This codes for CASSYSNSEGQKLFF. The chain combines TRBV6-6 with TRBJ1-4; D unclear. CDR3 length equals 15 residues. V was pared by 0 bases and J by 9 bases, with 14 bases between. The V gene's germline CDR1 is MNHNY and CDR2 SVGAGI (reference sequence).

This clonotype has just a few counts. The chain carries TRBV20-1 and TRBJ1-1, with D perhaps matching TRBD1 (5 bases). The germline CDR1 and CDR2 sequences are DFQATT and SNEGSKA (reference sequence). The CDR3 is made up of 17 amino acids. Trimming removed 5 bases from V and 1 base from J, with 23 bases in between. CDR3 region: CSARDRQGIGRNTEAFF. CDR3 sequence (DNA): TGCAGTGCTCGCGATCGGCAGGGTATAGGACGGAACACTGAAGCTTTCTTT.

The genes are TRBV10-3 and TRBJ2-4; TRBD2 is a possible D gene (6 bases). The CDR3 extends over 12 amino acids. Germline-derived CDR1 and CDR2 are ENHRY and SYGVKD. V gave up 3 bases and J gave up 13 bases, with 13 bases separating them. In DNA form, the CDR3 reads TGTGCCATCAGTGATTCGTTTCGGGAGCAGTACTTC. Its protein is CAISDSFREQYF.

The rearrangement links TRBV4-1 to TRBJ1-2; TRBD1 matches 7 bases. Trimming cost V 0 bases and J 0 bases; bases outside gene matches: 7. Germline V gene data show CDR1 as MGHRA and CDR2 as YSYEKL. CDR3 length: 17 residues. The CDR3 loop is CASSQDPRGTTNYGYTF. The CDR3 coding sequence is TGCGCCAGCAGCCAAGATCCCAGGGGGACCACTAACTATGGCTACACCTTC.

V and J are TRBV15 and TRBJ2-3; 8 bases match TRBD1. The CDR3 runs 15 residues. In germline, CDR1 is LNHNV, CDR2 YYDKDF (reference sequence). V trimming: 1 base; J trimming: 5 bases; junction bases outside the gene matches: 5. CDR3 sequence reads: CATSRGDRIIDTQYF. The CDR3 DNA reads as TGTGCCACCAGCAGAGGGGACAGGATCATAGATACGCAGTATTTT.

This clonotype was found many times. The chain employs TRBV6-5 and TRBJ1-2; D is possibly TRBD1 (5 bases). V was shortened by 0 bases and J by 4 bases, with 18 bases between the two germline ends. The CDR3 has 17 amino acids. Germline CDR1 reads MNHEY; CDR2 reads SVGAGI. The CDR3 loop is CASSYSIPGTEGYGYTF. The DNA of the CDR3 is TGTGCCAGCAGTTACTCGATCCCCGGGACGGAAGGCTATGGCTACACCTTC.

This clonotype was found a few times. The CDR3 reads CASSKVHRSTLYEQYF. Written as DNA, the CDR3 is TGTGCCAGCAGCAAAGTGCACAGATCCACACTCTACGAGCAGTACTTC. V and J are TRBV21-1 and TRBJ2-7. TRBV21-1 is a documented pseudogene. The CDR3 consists of 16 residues.

This chain uses TRBV20-1 with TRBJ2-7; no reliable D call. The J call may be wrong; the DNA end is better matched by TRBJ2-5. The CDR3 totals 11 residues. Germline V CDR1 and CDR2: DFQATT, SNEGSKA (reference sequence). As DNA, the CDR3 is TGCAGTGCCGCGCATACTGGGACCCAGTACTTC. It is translated as CSAAHTGTQYF.

This clonotype was picked up a small number of times. V is TRBV29-1 and J is TRBJ2-7; D remains ambiguous. V shed 3 bases and J shed 5 bases, with 11 bases lying between them. Germline lookup yields CDR1 SQVTM and CDR2 ANQGSEA. There are 12 residues in the CDR3. The CDR3 DNA is TGCAGCGTTGACCTAAAGGGTCACGAGCAGTACTTC. It yields the protein CSVDLKGHEQYF.

The chain is built from TRBV7-9 and TRBJ2-5, with TRBD1 matching 9 bases. The J call may not be correct, given that the DNA end is closer to TRBJ2-7. The CDR3 has 15 amino acids. In germline, CDR1 is SEHNR, CDR2 FQNEAQ (reference sequence). CDR3 loop: CASSSRTGGGHEQYF. The CDR3 coding sequence is TGTGCCAGCAGCTCTAGAACAGGGGGCGGGCACGAGCAGTACTTC.

In its sample, this clonotype was seen a few times. The gene calls are TRBV20-1 and TRBJ2-1; TRBD1 is a possible D gene (6 bases). The ends were cut back, 5 bases at V and 7 bases at J, with 18 bases in the middle. The CDR3 is 14 residues long. Per germline, CDR1 DFQATT and CDR2 SNEGSKA (reference sequence). CDR3 sequence reads: CSAPDVSGTNEQFF. The DNA of the CDR3 is TGCAGTGCTCCAGACGTCTCAGGGACAAATGAGCAGTTCTTC.

This CDR3 reads CSATGTGGSFTEAFF. CDR3 in DNA: TGCAGTGCAACCGGGACAGGGGGCTCGTTCACTGAAGCTTTCTTT. The rearrangement joins TRBV20-1 to TRBJ1-1, with TRBD1 matching over 12 bases. V lost 6 bases and J lost 4; bases outside the gene matches: 9. The germline CDR1 and CDR2 sequences are DFQATT and SNEGSKA (reference sequence). This CDR3 is 15 amino acids long.

The chain has TRBV28 and TRBJ2-5; D assignment may be TRBD1 or TRBD2 (5 bases each). CDR3 size: 18 residues. Trimming removed 5 bases at V and 0 bases at J, with 22 bases between. Germline V gene lookup returns CDR1 MDHEN and CDR2 SYDVKM. As DNA, the CDR3 is TGTGCCAGCAGTCCGGGTCGAGGAGAGGGGTCGTACCAAGAGACCCAGTACTTC. This translates into CASSPGRGEGSYQETQYF.

This clonotype was counted between two and nine times. The rearrangement uses TRBV6-2 or TRBV6-3 and TRBJ2-7; 12 bases fit TRBD2. Germline lookup yields CDR1 MNHEY and CDR2 SVGEGT. V trimming: 7 bases; J trimming: 2 bases; junction bases outside the gene matches: 6. This CDR3 contains 15 residues. DNA for the CDR3: TGTGCCAGCAAGTATAGGACTAGCGGGACCTACGAGCAGTACTTC. Encoded protein: CASKYRTSGTYEQYF.

The chain joins TRBV29-1 to TRBJ2-5, with D possibly matching TRBD2 (6 bases). The germline gives CDR1 SQVTM, CDR2 ANQGSEA. V shed 2 bases and J shed 11 bases, with 21 bases lying between them. The CDR3 is made up of 14 amino acids. The CDR3 reads CSVESAGRLGEQYF. CDR3 in DNA: TGCAGCGTTGAATCGGCGGGACGCCTTGGAGAGCAGTACTTC.

The chain links TRBV6-2 or TRBV6-3 to TRBJ2-5, with TRBD1 matching 8 bases. The CDR3 is 18 residues long. V shed 2 bases, J shed 3 bases, and the junction held 14 bases outside the gene matches. The germline V gene encodes CDR1 MNHEY and CDR2 SVGEGT. The CDR3: CASSYTEYGRDRKETQYF. CDR3 nucleotide sequence: TGTGCCAGCAGTTACACGGAATACGGACGGGACAGGAAAGAGACCCAGTACTTC.

V is TRBV20-1 and J is TRBJ1-1, with no clear D. The CDR3 is 11 amino acids. V was shortened by 6 bases and J by 3 bases, with 8 bases between the two germline ends. Germline CDR1 DFQATT, CDR2 SNEGSKA (reference sequence). This CDR3 is CSALRDTEAFF. The CDR3 bases are TGCAGTGCCCTAAGGGACACTGAAGCTTTCTTT.

The J gene is TRBJ2-5, the V gene TRBV28; 9 bases fit TRBD1. The CDR3 sequence is 17 residues long. The J segment lost 3 bases and the V segment lost 8 bases, leaving 16 bases of the junction unmatched. Germline CDR1 reads MDHEN; CDR2 reads SYDVKM. CDR3 bases: TGTGCCAGCGAGCAACCCGGGACAGGGAGCGTAGAAGAGACCCAGTACTTC. This codes for CASEQPGTGSVEETQYF.

This clonotype was seen more than once but under ten times. V and J are TRBV6-2 or TRBV6-3 and TRBJ2-5; D may be TRBD2 (6 bases). This CDR3 contains 15 residues. Germline-derived CDR1 and CDR2 are MNHEY and SVGEGT. The germline V and J ends were trimmed by 5 bases and 5 bases, with 18 bases remaining between them. The CDR3 DNA reads TGTGCCAGCAGTAGGCGAAGCGGGCGAGGGGAGACCCAGTACTTC. This codes for CASSRRSGRGETQYF.

The table lists this clonotype with a few counts. The gene calls are TRBV6-6 and TRBJ2-3, with a tentative D call TRBD2 (6 bases). The germline gives CDR1 MNHNY, CDR2 SVGAGI (reference sequence). The V end lost 0 bases, the J end lost 1 base, and 14 bases lay between the germline ends. The CDR3 extends over 17 amino acids. The DNA of the CDR3 is TGTGCCAGCAGTTACTCACGGCGGGGAAGGGGCACAGATACGCAGTATTTT. Translated, it gives CASSYSRRGRGTDTQYF.

The chain joins TRBV7-2 to TRBJ2-2; 8 nucleotides agree with TRBD1. Germline values: CDR1 SGHTA, CDR2 FQGNSA. CDR3 length: 16 residues. V trimming: 5 bases; J trimming: 2 bases; junction bases outside the gene matches: 7. The CDR3 sequence: CASSRGQGINTGELFF. CDR3 nucleotide sequence: TGTGCCAGCAGCCGAGGACAGGGAATAAACACCGGGGAGCTGTTTTTT. Using reference TRBV7-2 and TRBJ2-2 for the parts outside the CDR3, the full variable domain is GAGVSQSPSNKVTEKGKDVELRCDPISGHTALYWYRQSLGQGLEFLIYFQGNSAPDKSGLPSDRFSAERTGGSVSTLTIQRTQQEDSAVYLCASSRGQGINTGELFFGEGSRLTVL.

V and J are TRBV30 and TRBJ2-1; 8 bases line up with TRBD1. Germline CDR1 is GTSNPN and CDR2 is SVGIG (reference sequence). The CDR3 spans 13 residues. J gave up 10 bases and V 0 bases, and 5 bases lay outside the gene matches. The CDR3: CAWSVLTGGEQFF. The CDR3 DNA reads as TGTGCCTGGAGTGTATTAACAGGGGGAGAGCAGTTCTTC.

The chain combines TRBV7-2 with TRBJ2-5; 7 nucleotides agree with TRBD1. The ends lost 8 bases at V and 1 base at J; junction bases unmatched: 4. The CDR3 runs 13 residues. The germline gives CDR1 SGHTA, CDR2 FQGNSA. This CDR3 is CASCRQGQETQYF. The CDR3 nucleotides read TGTGCCAGCTGTCGACAGGGCCAAGAGACCCAGTACTTC. The full variable domain, its missing parts supplied by reference TRBV7-2 and TRBJ2-5, is GAGVSQSPSNKVTEKGKDVELRCDPISGHTALYWYRQSLGQGLEFLIYFQGNSAPDKSGLPSDRFSAERTGGSVSTLTIQRTQQEDSAVYLCASCRQGQETQYFGPGTRLLVL.

This clonotype was found a few times. The chain links TRBV20-1 to TRBJ2-1, with a possible D match to TRBD2 (6 bases). Germline loops: CDR1 DFQATT, CDR2 SNEGSKA (reference sequence). The CDR3 sequence is 13 residues long. The ends were cut back, 0 bases at V and 9 bases at J, with 12 bases in the middle. The CDR3 region has the DNA TGCAGTGCTAGAGATACAGGAGCGGGTGAGCAGTTCTTC. As protein: CSARDTGAGEQFF.

At least ten counts were recorded for this clonotype. The chain couples TRBV6-5 to TRBJ1-1; no clear D gene. The CDR3 is 14 residues long. V dropped 5 bases and J dropped 0 bases, with 10 bases sitting between them. Germline CDR1 reads MNHEY; CDR2 reads SVGAGI. The CDR3 DNA is TGTGCCAGCAGTCGGACTTCTCTGAACACTGAAGCTTTCTTT. It encodes CASSRTSLNTEAFF.

The chain recombines TRBV7-2 with TRBJ1-2; D gene uncertain. The CDR3 length is 14 residues. Deletions cut 7 bases from V and 10 bases from J, with 22 bases between. CDR1 SGHTA and CDR2 FQGNSA come from the germline V gene. The CDR3 DNA reads as TGTGCCAGCAACCCACCGGGAGGGATGGATGACTACACCTTC. Translated: CASNPPGGMDDYTF.